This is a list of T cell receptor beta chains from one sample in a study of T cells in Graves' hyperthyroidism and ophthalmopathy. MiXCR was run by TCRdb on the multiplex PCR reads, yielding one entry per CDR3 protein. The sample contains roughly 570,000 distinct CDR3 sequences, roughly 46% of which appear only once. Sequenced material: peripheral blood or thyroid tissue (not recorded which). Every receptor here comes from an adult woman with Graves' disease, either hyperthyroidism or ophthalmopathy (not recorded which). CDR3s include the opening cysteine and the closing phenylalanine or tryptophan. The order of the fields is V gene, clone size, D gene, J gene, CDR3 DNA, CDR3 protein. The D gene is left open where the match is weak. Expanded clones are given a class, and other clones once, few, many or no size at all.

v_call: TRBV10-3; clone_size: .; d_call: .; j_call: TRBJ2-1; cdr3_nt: TGTGCCATCAGTGAGTCGAAACCAGCACAGGGCTACAATGAGCAGTTCTTC; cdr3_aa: CAISESKPAQGYNEQFF
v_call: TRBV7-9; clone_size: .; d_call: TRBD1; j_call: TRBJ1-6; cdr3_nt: TGTGCCAGCAGGAAGGGACAGGGCCAATCACCCCTCCACTTT; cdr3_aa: CASRKGQGQSPLHF
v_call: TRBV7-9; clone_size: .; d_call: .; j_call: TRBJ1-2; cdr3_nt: TGTGCCAGCAGCTTAGTCGGCAGGGGTGTCTACACCTTC; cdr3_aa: CASSLVGRGVYTF
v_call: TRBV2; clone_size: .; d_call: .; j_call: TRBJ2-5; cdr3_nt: .; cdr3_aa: CASSRSANTEAFFAGETQYF
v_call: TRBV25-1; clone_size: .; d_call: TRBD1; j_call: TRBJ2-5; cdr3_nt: TGTGCCAGCAGTGAAGGGGCAGGGGGCGATGGGTACCAAGAGACCCAGTACTTC; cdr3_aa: CASSEGAGGDGYQETQYF
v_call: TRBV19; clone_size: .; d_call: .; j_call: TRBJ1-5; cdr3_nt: TGTGCCAGTAGGGGCAGGGTCCATCAGCCCCAGCATTTT; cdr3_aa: CASRGRVHQPQHF
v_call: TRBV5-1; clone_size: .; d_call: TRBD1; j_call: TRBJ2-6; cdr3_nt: TGTGCCAGCAGCTCGGGACAGGGGGCTGGGGCCAACGTCCTGACTTTC; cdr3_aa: CASSSGQGAGANVLTF
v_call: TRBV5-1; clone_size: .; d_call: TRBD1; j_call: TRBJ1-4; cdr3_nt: TGCGCCAGCAGCGTATCACGACAGGGAAGGGATGAAAAACTGTTTTTT; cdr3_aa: CASSVSRQGRDEKLFF
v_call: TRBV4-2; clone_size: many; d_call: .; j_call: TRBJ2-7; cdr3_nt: TGTGCCAGCAGCCCCCGGGACGGGACCTACGAGCAGTACTTC; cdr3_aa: CASSPRDGTYEQYF
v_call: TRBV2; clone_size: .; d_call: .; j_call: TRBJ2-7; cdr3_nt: TGTGCCAGCAGTGACGATCTTTACTCCTACGAGCAGTACTTC; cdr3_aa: CASSDDLYSYEQYF
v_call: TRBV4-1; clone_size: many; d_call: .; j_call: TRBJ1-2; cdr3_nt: TGCGCCAGCAGCCACAGATTAGTTGGAGAATATGGCTACACCTTC; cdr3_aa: CASSHRLVGEYGYTF
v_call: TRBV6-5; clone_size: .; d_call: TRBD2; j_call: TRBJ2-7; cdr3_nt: TGTGCCATCAGTTTGGCGGGAGAATCCTACGAGCAGTACTTC; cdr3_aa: CAISLAGESYEQYF
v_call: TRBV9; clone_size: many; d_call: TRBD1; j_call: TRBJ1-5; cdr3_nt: TGTGCCAGCAGCGGAGGGACAGGAGGGAGCAATCAGCCCCAGCATTTT; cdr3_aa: CASSGGTGGSNQPQHF
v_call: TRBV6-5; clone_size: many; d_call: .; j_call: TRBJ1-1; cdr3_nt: TGTGCCAGCAGGTCTCCCTTGAACACTGAAGCTTTCTTT; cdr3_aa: CASRSPLNTEAFF
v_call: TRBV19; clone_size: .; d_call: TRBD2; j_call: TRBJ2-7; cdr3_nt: TGTGCCAGTAGGGTCTCTAGCGGGAGCCACGAGCAGTACTTC; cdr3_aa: CASRVSSGSHEQYF
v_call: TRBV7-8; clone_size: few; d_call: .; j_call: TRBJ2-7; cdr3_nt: TGTGCCAGCAGCTTTAAACCGTACGAGCAGTACTTC; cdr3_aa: CASSFKPYEQYF
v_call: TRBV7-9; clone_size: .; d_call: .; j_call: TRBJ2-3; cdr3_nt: TGTGCCAGCAGCGCAAGGATGCTACTGGATACGCAGTATTTT; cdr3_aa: CASSARMLLDTQYF
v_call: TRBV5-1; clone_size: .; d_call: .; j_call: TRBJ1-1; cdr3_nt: TGCGCCAGCAGCACCCCGGACAGACCGAACACTGAAGCTTTCTTT; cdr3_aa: CASSTPDRPNTEAFF
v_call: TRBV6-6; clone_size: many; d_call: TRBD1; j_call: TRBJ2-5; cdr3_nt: TGTGCCAGCAGGGACAGGGGGGCCGGGGAGACCCAGTACTTC; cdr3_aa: CASRDRGAGETQYF
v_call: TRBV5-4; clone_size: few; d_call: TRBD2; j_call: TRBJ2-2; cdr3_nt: TGTGCCAGCAGCTTCCCCTCTAGCGGGACGTCCGACACCGGGGAGCTGTTTTTT; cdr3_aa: CASSFPSSGTSDTGELFF
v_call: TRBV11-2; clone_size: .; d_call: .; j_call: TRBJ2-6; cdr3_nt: TGTGCCAGCAGCGAAAATGTGGTAGGGGCCAACGTCCTGACTTTC; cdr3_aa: CASSENVVGANVLTF
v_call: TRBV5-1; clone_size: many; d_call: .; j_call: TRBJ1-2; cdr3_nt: TGCGCCAGCAGCTTGGCCAGCGACTATGGCTACACCTTC; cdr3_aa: CASSLASDYGYTF